This paragraph covers one TCR beta chain sequence. In the original processing: How many nucleated cells were present was estimated from reference gene primer amplification. Libraries were prepared by immunoSEQ multiplex PCR; TCRdb keeps only in-frame clonotypes and omits some of them. The V and J calls and clone size are taken from that table; D and trimming were inferred from the DNA. The data show some 31,000 clones, around nine tenths seen once. This entry belongs to a study of blood T cell repertoires in COVID-19. Study-level background: Sites across the United States, Italy and Spain contributed samples from acute and convalescent COVID-19.

The sample taken for sequencing was peripheral blood. The source of this sequence is a man between 65 and 85 years old with active COVID-19.

In nucleotides, the CDR3 is TGTGCCAGCAGCGTATCGACAGGGTCTACCCACGAGCAGTACTTC. It yields the protein CASSVSTGSTHEQYF. The V call is TRBV9, the J call TRBJ2-7; 7 bases map to TRBD1. CDR3 length equals 15 residues. Trimming took 1 base from V and 5 from J; bases not matched to a gene: 9. Germline V gene sequence: CDR1 SGDLS, CDR2 YYNGEE. Using reference TRBV9 and TRBJ2-7 for the parts outside the CDR3, the full variable domain is DSGVTQTPKHLITATGQRVTLRCSPRSGDLSVYWYQQSLDQGLQFLIQYYNGEERAKGNILERFSAQQFPDLHSELNLSSLELGDSALYFCASSVSTGSTHEQYFGPGTRLTVT.